This T cell receptor beta chain originates from a study of T cell changes during pregnancy in multiple sclerosis. J gave up 7 bases and V 6 bases, and 4 bases lay outside the gene matches. Germline CDR1 MGHDK, CDR2 SYGVNS. The CDR3 is made up of 14 amino acids. Method: immunoSEQ multiplex PCR; TCRdb's copy keeps in-frame clones and lacks some. The sample has about 93,000 clones, approximately 92% seen once; the top ten hold about 2%. In this sample, this clone turned up once. This clonotype was sampled from a female donor with multiple sclerosis, enrolled in a pregnancy study. The sample here was peripheral blood, taken after pregnancy. The chain couples TRBV25-1 to TRBJ2-1; the match to TRBD2 covers 12 bases. Written as DNA, the CDR3 is TGTGCCAGCAGAAGACTAGCGGGAGTGAATGAGCAGTTCTTC. Residues: CASRRLAGVNEQFF.